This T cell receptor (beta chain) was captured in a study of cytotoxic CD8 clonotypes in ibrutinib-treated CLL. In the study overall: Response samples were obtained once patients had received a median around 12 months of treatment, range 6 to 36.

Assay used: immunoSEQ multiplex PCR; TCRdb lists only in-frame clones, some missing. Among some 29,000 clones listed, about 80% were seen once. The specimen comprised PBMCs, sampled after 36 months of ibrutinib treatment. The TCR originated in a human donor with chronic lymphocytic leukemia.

The CDR3 spells CASSFDAGGGYTF. The CDR3 region has the DNA TGTGCCAGCAGCTTTGACGCTGGAGGAGGCTACACCTTC. This chain uses TRBV7-3 with TRBJ1-2; D uncertain. The CDR3 sequence is 13 residues long. Germline CDR1 is SGHTA and CDR2 is FQGTGA. The V gene lost 3 bases and the J gene lost 8 bases, with 13 bases spanning the gap.